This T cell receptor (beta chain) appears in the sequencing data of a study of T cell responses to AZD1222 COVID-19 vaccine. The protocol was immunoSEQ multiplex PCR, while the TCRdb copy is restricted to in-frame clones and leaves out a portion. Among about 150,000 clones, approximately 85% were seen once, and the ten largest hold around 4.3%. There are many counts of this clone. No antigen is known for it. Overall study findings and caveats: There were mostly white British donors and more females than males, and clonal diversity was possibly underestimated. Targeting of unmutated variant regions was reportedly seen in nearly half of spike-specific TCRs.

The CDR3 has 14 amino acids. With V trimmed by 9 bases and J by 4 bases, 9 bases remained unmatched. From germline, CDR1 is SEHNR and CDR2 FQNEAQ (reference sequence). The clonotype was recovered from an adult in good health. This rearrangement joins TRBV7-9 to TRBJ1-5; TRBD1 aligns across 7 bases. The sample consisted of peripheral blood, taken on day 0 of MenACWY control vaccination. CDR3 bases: TGTGCCAGTGAACAGGGGTGGGGGAATCAGCCCCAGCATTTT. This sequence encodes CASEQGWGNQPQHF.